This T cell receptor (beta chain) was identified during a study of relationships among human T cell subsets. V was shortened by 1 base and J by 2 bases, with 18 bases between the two germline ends. The CDR3 covers 16 residues. Germline CDR1 reads DFQATT; CDR2 reads SNEGSKA (reference sequence). TCR alpha and beta CDR3s were amplified from mRNA by semiquantitative ARM-PCR. ARM-PCR used tagged nested gene-specific primers, then communal superprimers for exponential amplification. One entry per CDR3 protein, called by TCRdb with MiXCR from the multiplex PCR reads. The sample includes approximately 14,000 distinct CDR3 sequences, approximately 60% of them seen just once. CD4+ cells were positively selected first, then anti-CD25 beads isolated CD4+CD25+ regulatory T cells.

V usage is TRBV20-1 and J usage is TRBJ2-7; D may match TRBD1 or TRBD2 (6 bases each). The material sequenced was Tregs sorted from blood. This receptor was identified in a man aged 35 to 55 in good health. The CDR3 DNA is TGCAGTGCTAGAGGTACGACATCGGGGGCTCCCTACGAGCAGTACTTC. Translating gives CSARGTTSGAPYEQYF.